The 11 T cell receptor beta chains below all came from one sample that was sequenced in a study of shared clonotypes between healthy human individuals. Repertoires were generated with immunoSEQ multiplex PCR, while TCRdb's copy carries only in-frame clones and drops some. Of more than 400,000 clones listed, around 80% are singletons. The sample was PBMCs. Receptors originate from a woman in her thirties or forties in good health. Some clones in this sample may be carry-over from other donors' samples.

V is TRBV27 and J is TRBJ2-5; TRBD2 aligns across 12 bases. CDR3 length: 16 amino acids. After removal of 3 bases from V and 4 bases from J, the junction contained 6 bases not matched to a gene. Germline CDR1 MNHEY, CDR2 SMNVEV (reference sequence). The CDR3 sequence is CASSLTSGSDRETQYF. CDR3 coding DNA: TGTGCCAGCAGTTTGACTAGCGGGAGTGATCGAGAGACCCAGTACTTC.

This clone was recorded only once. An end of the junction does not agree with germline; a read error may underlie this. The CDR3 reads CASREDGTNEKLFF. In nucleotides, the CDR3 is TGTGCCAGCAGAGAAGACGGAACGAATGAAAAACTGTTTTTT. This sequence joins TRBV2 and TRBJ1-4; D unresolved. Germline CDR1 reads SNHLY; CDR2 reads FYNNEI. The CDR3 extends over 14 amino acids.

The chain combines TRBV28 with TRBJ1-1, with D unresolved. There are 15 residues in the CDR3. The ends were cut back, 3 bases at V and 0 bases at J, with 11 bases in the middle. Germline V gene sequence: CDR1 MDHEN, CDR2 SYDVKM. This chain's CDR3 is CASSFDGTLNTEAFF. As DNA, the CDR3 is TGTGCCAGCAGTTTTGACGGAACACTGAACACTGAAGCTTTCTTT.

The V call is TRBV4-3, the J call TRBJ2-5, with D tentatively TRBD2 (6 bases). CDR1 and CDR2 (germline): LGHNA, YSLEER. V lost 0 bases, J lost 6 bases, and 14 bases lay in between. CDR3 size: 15 residues. The CDR3 loop reads CASSQEQTSMKTQYF. DNA of the CDR3: TGCGCCAGCAGCCAAGAGCAGACTAGTATGAAGACCCAGTACTTC.

Regarding this clone: An end of the junction differs from the germline gene, which may be a read error. V and J are TRBV30 and TRBJ1-1, with D unresolved. Germline V CDR1 and CDR2: GTSNPN, SVGIG (reference sequence). The CDR3 covers 13 residues. CDR3 nucleotides: TGTGCCTGGCGGATGAACATGAACGCTGAAGCTTTCTTT. This encodes CAWRMNMNAEAFF. The full variable domain, in which reference TRBV30 and TRBJ1-1 provide the parts outside the CDR3, is SQTIHQWPATLVQPVGSPLSLECTVEGTSNPNLYWYRQAAGRGLQLLFYSVGIGQISSEVPQNLSASRPQDRQFILSSKKLLLSDSGFYLCAWRMNMNAEAFFGQGTRLTVV.

This sequence joins TRBV6-4 and TRBJ2-1; 7 bases are a match to TRBD1. The CDR3 is 15 residues long. Trimming took 6 bases from V and 4 from J; bases not matched to a gene: 9. In germline, CDR1 is MRHNA, CDR2 SNTAGT. The CDR3 protein is CASRPNRDRYNEQFF. The CDR3 DNA reads as TGTGCCAGCAGGCCAAACCGGGACAGATACAATGAGCAGTTCTTC.

This sequence joins TRBV5-6 and TRBJ1-5, with D possibly TRBD1 on 5 matching bases. This CDR3 contains 16 residues. Trimming shortened V by 6 bases and J by 0 bases, and 16 bases separated the two germline ends. From germline, CDR1 is SGHDT and CDR2 YYEEEE. The CDR3 spells CASTSSRVTSNQPQHF. The CDR3 DNA reads as TGTGCCAGCACCTCTTCCAGGGTCACTAGCAATCAGCCCCAGCATTTT.

The V gene is TRBV7-8, the J gene TRBJ2-3, with unresolved D. The germline V gene has CDR1 SGHVS and CDR2 FQNEAQ. The CDR3 consists of 16 residues. The V end was cut by 0 bases, the J end by 2 bases, with 12 bases between. The CDR3, as DNA: TGTGCCAGCAGCTTAGCAGCTGCAGCCATCACAGATACGCAGTATTTT. Translated: CASSLAAAAITDTQYF.

Written as DNA, the CDR3 is TGTGCCAGTAGTGCGGACAGGGGGTACAATGAGCAGTTCTTC. Protein: CASSADRGYNEQFF. The chain recombines TRBV19 with TRBJ2-1, with TRBD1 matching 10 bases. Trimming removed 5 bases from V and 4 bases from J; junction bases left unmatched: 2. This CDR3 is 14 amino acids long. Germline V gene sequence: CDR1 LNHDA, CDR2 SQIVND (reference sequence).

The V call is TRBV27, the J call TRBJ2-1; 10 nucleotides match TRBD1. This CDR3 is built from 15 residues. V lost 6 bases and J lost 3; bases outside the gene matches: 5. Germline CDR1 MNHEY, CDR2 SMNVEV (reference sequence). The DNA for the CDR3 is TGTGCCAGCAGCCCGGGACAGGGGCGCTACAATGAGCAGTTCTTC. This gives the protein CASSPGQGRYNEQFF.

Notes on this clone: Other DNA sequences in the sample encode the same CDR3. V gene TRBV18 combines with J gene TRBJ1-1, with a weak D call TRBD1 (5 bases). Germline CDR1 reads KGHSH; CDR2 reads LQKENI. The CDR3 runs to 14 residues. Trimming stripped 2 bases from V and 1 base from J, with 8 bases between. CDR3 DNA: TGTGCCAGCTCACCAGGGGGGAAGAACACTGAAGCTTTCTTT. Translated: CASSPGGKNTEAFF.